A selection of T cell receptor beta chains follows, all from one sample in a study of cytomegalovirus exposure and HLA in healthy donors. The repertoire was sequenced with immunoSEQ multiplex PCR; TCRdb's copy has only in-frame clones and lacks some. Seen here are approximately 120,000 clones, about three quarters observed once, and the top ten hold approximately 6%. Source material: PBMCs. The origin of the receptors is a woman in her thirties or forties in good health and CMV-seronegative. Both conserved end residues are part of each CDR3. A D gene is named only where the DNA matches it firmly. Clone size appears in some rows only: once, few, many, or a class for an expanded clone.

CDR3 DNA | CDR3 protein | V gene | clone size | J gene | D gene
TGCGCCAGCAGTGAGATGCAGGGGACCTATGGCTACACCTTC | CASSEMQGTYGYTF | TRBV10-2 | - | TRBJ1-2 | -
TGTGCCACCGGTCTGGAGTCCTCCTACGAGCAGTACTTC | CATGLESSYEQYF | TRBV6-6 | - | TRBJ2-7 | -
TGTGCCAGCAGCTTAGATCCTAGCGGGAGAGAGACCCAGTACTTC | CASSLDPSGRETQYF | TRBV11-2 | - | TRBJ2-5 | TRBD2
TGTGCCAGCGGGGCGGGAGGGAGAGGAGAGACCCAGTACTTC | CASGAGGRGETQYF | TRBV6-6 | - | TRBJ2-5 | TRBD2
TGTGCCAGCAGCCACCTGAGGGGGTCAAGAGAGACCCAGTACTTC | CASSHLRGSRETQYF | TRBV14 | - | TRBJ2-5 | -
TGTGCCAGCAGTTTAATGGACAGGGGAGGATACGAGCAGTACTTC | CASSLMDRGGYEQYF | TRBV28 | - | TRBJ2-7 | TRBD1
TGTGCCAGCAGTTTCTCCATAAATAGCTATGGCTACACCTTC | CASSFSINSYGYTF | TRBV27 | - | TRBJ1-2 | -
TGTGCCAGCAGCTTGGCCGGGACACAATACGAGCAGTACTTC | CASSLAGTQYEQYF | TRBV5-4 | - | TRBJ2-7 | -
TGTGCCAGTAGTGGACGGGCGGGAGGGCCTAATGAAAAACTGTTTTTT | CASSGRAGGPNEKLFF | TRBV19 | - | TRBJ1-4 | -
TGTGCCAGTAGTATAGCCGGCGGCTACGAGCAGTACTTC | CASSIAGGYEQYF | TRBV19 | few | TRBJ2-7 | -
TGCGCCAGCAGCCAGCGGGAGGGGGGGGAGACCCAGTACTTC | CASSQREGGETQYF | TRBV5-1 | - | TRBJ2-5 | TRBD2
TGCAGCGCCACAGCGGGAGAGTATTACGAGCAGTACTTC | CSATAGEYYEQYF | TRBV29-1 | few | TRBJ2-7 | TRBD2
TGTGCCAGCAGTTACCTGCTATTCCCCCACGAGCAGTACTTC | CASSYLLFPHEQYF | TRBV6-5 | - | TRBJ2-7 | -
TGTGCCACCAGCAGATCCCTTAGCGGGAACACAGATACGCAGTATTTT | CATSRSLSGNTDTQYF | TRBV15 | - | TRBJ2-3 | TRBD2
TGTGCCAGCGGCCTAGCGGGTCGGAGCTACGAGCAGTACTTC | CASGLAGRSYEQYF | TRBV7-2 | once | TRBJ2-7 | TRBD2
TGTGCCAGCAACCCCACGTGGGGGGGGACATTCTATGGCTACACCTTC | CASNPTWGGTFYGYTF | TRBV2 | - | TRBJ1-2 | -
TGTGCCAGCAGTCGGGACAGGGGAGGTTACGAGCAGTACTTC | CASSRDRGGYEQYF | TRBV27 | - | TRBJ2-7 | TRBD1
TGCGCCAGCAGCCAAGGGCGAGGGACAGGAAAAAACAGTCAGTACTTC | CASSQGRGTGKNSQYF | TRBV4-1 | - | TRBJ2-4 | TRBD1
TGCGCCAGCAGCTTGCTACGTTTTCAAGAGACCCAGTACTTC | CASSLLRFQETQYF | TRBV5-1 | - | TRBJ2-5 | -
TGTGCCAGCAGTCCGGGACAGGGGGCGCATGAGCAGTTCTTC | CASSPGQGAHEQFF | TRBV27 | few | TRBJ2-1 | TRBD1
TGTGCCAGCAGCCAAGATTTGGGACTAGCGAAAGCCTACGAGCAGTACTTC | CASSQDLGLAKAYEQYF | TRBV4-2 | - | TRBJ2-7 | TRBD2
TGTGCCAGCAGGCCGACCGGGACTAGTGGAATAAATGAGCAGTTCTTC | CASRPTGTSGINEQFF | TRBV2 | - | TRBJ2-1 | TRBD2
TGTGCCAGCAGAGGGACTAGCCTGTATGAGCAGTTCTTC | CASRGTSLYEQFF | TRBV28 | - | TRBJ2-1 | TRBD2
TGTGCCAGCAGCCCCGACAGGTCCTCTGGAAACACCATATATTTT | CASSPDRSSGNTIYF | TRBV5-4 | - | TRBJ1-3 | -
TGTGCCAGCAGCCAAAGCGGGGATACGCAGTATTTT | CASSQSGDTQYF | TRBV6-6 | - | TRBJ2-3 | -